The rows below give T cell receptor beta chains drawn from one sample of a study of blood T cell repertoires in COVID-19. Produced via immunoSEQ multiplex PCR; TCRdb's table is partial and in-frame only. The table lists approximately 61,000 clones, around 80% of them singletons. Sequenced sample: peripheral blood. Source of these receptors: a woman aged 65 to 85 with acute or convalescent COVID-19. Both conserved end residues are part of each CDR3. D genes are given only for firm matches. Clone size is shown for a subset of rows, as once, few, many or a class of expanded clone.

clone size	J gene	D gene	V gene	CDR3 DNA	CDR3 protein
-	TRBJ1-1	TRBD1	TRBV5-5	TGTGCCAGCAGCTTGATCTCAGGGGGGACCCTGAACACTGAAGCTTTCTTT	CASSLISGGTLNTEAFF
once	TRBJ2-1	TRBD1	TRBV19	TGTGCCAGTAGTCGAGGGGGACAGGGCTATGAGCAGTTCTTC	CASSRGGQGYEQFF
-	TRBJ1-1	-	TRBV5-1	TGCGCCAGCAGCCCGGCCTGGACAAACACGGACACTGAAGCTTTCTTT	CASSPAWTNTDTEAFF
-	TRBJ2-1	-	TRBV10-3	TGTGCCATCAGTGTTCGAGACAACTCCTACAATGAGCAGTTCTTC	CAISVRDNSYNEQFF
-	TRBJ2-5	-	TRBV5-1	TGCGCCAGCAGCCCCGGGACTGGAGGGTACCAAGAGACCCAGTACTTC	CASSPGTGGYQETQYF
-	TRBJ1-1	-	TRBV4-1	TGCGCCAGCAGCCAATGGGTCGGAGGCCACACTGAAGCTTTCTTT	CASSQWVGGHTEAFF
-	TRBJ1-1	-	TRBV7-9	TGTGCCAGCAGCTTACAGATGAACACTGAAGCTTTCTTT	CASSLQMNTEAFF
many	TRBJ2-2	TRBD2	TRBV7-3	TGTGCCAGCAGCTCCCTAGCGGCCGGGGAGCTGTTTTTT	CASSSLAAGELFF
-	TRBJ1-5	-	TRBV28	TGTGCCAGCAGTTCGCCTCCCCGGGTCCGGCACAATCAGCCCCAGCATTTT	CASSSPPRVRHNQPQHF
-	TRBJ1-2	TRBD1	TRBV9	TGTGCCAGCAGCGTAGCAGACAGGGATATCCATGGCTACACCTTC	CASSVADRDIHGYTF
-	TRBJ1-5	-	TRBV28	TGTGCCAGCAGTCGGTTGAGCTTTTTGGGAGCCCAGCATTTT	CASSRLSFLGAQHF
-	TRBJ1-2	-	TRBV28	TGTGCCAGCAGTGCTCAGGGGTGGGATAACTATGGCTACACCTTC	CASSAQGWDNYGYTF
-	TRBJ2-2	TRBD2	TRBV10-3	TGTGCCATCAGTTCGGGACTAGCGAACACCGGGGAGCTGTTTTTT	CAISSGLANTGELFF
-	TRBJ2-5	-	TRBV2	TGTGCCAGCAGTGAAGCCCGATACGACTACCAAGAGACCCAGTACTTC	CASSEARYDYQETQYF